The following is a T cell receptor beta chain sequence with its context. Produced via immunoSEQ multiplex PCR; TCRdb's table is partial and in-frame only. The repertoire holds tens of thousands of clones, almost 90% seen once, with around 40% in the top ten. V dropped 6 bases and J dropped 4; count of bases not matched to a gene: 5. Germline CDR1 SGHTA, CDR2 FQGNSA. The CDR3 is made up of 15 amino acids. These data come from a study of control samples from healthy donors and cancer patients. Sequencing was carried out using PBMCs. The sequence was obtained from a man aged 45-60 years with head and neck cancer. The chain carries TRBV7-2 and TRBJ2-1, with 11 positions matching TRBD2. For the CDR3, the DNA is TGTGCCAGCAGGGAGGGGACTAGCGGTTACAATGAGCAGTTCTTC. Amino acid sequence: CASREGTSGYNEQFF. The variable domain in full, with the rest retrieved from reference TRBV7-2 and TRBJ2-1, is GAGVSQSPSNKVTEKGKDVELRCDPISGHTALYWYRQSLGQGLEFLIYFQGNSAPDKSGLPSDRFSAERTGGSVSTLTIQRTQQEDSAVYLCASREGTSGYNEQFFGPGTRLTVL.